The source of this TCR beta chain is a study of T cell changes during pregnancy in multiple sclerosis. Germline CDR1 SNHLY, CDR2 FYNNEI. This CDR3 has 11 residues. Deletions cut 6 bases from V and 13 bases from J, with 13 bases between. This clone was recorded only once. Here immunoSEQ multiplex PCR was the method, and the copy in TCRdb shows in-frame clones only, minus some. Of 60,000 to 75,000 clones in the sample, 92% were seen once. The chain couples TRBV2 to TRBJ2-1; D ambiguous. Source: peripheral blood, taken in the second trimester of pregnancy. This sequence was found in a female donor in good health, enrolled as a control in a pregnancy study. DNA of the CDR3: TGTGCCAGCAGCGTAATAGCATTTCAGTTCTTC. It codes for CASSVIAFQFF.